This T cell receptor beta chain is drawn from a study of blood T cell repertoires in COVID-19. Study-level information: COVID-19 samples, acute and convalescent, were from the United States, Italy and Spain. Sources were T cells, B-cell-depleted T cells, or PBMCs; the material itself was cDNA or gDNA.

Generated by immunoSEQ multiplex PCR, the TCRdb table keeps only in-frame clones and is missing some. The table lists roughly 60,000 clones, 70% to 85% of them singletons. The CDR3 extends over 13 amino acids. The V segment lost 3 bases and the J segment 11 bases; nucleotides outside the gene matches: 7. This receptor was obtained from a woman aged 55-70 years with acute or convalescent COVID-19. This chain connects TRBV12-3 or TRBV12-4 to TRBJ1-3, with TRBD1 identical over 7 bases. Material: peripheral blood. CDR3 DNA sequence: TGTGCCAGCAGTTTGAGGGGGCGAATGGCCATATATTTT. Translating gives CASSLRGRMAIYF.